This is a list of T cell receptor beta chains from one sample in a study of T cells in Graves' hyperthyroidism and ophthalmopathy. TCRdb itself ran the multiplex PCR reads through MiXCR, one entry per CDR3 protein. The sample has roughly 360,000 distinct CDR3 sequences, about 14% seen once. Sequencing used blood. The receptors here all came from a man aged 25 to 40 with Graves' hyperthyroidism that later progressed to Graves' ophthalmopathy. Both conserved end residues are part of each CDR3. D genes are given only for firm matches. The listing skips clone size in some rows; elsewhere it reads once, few, many or a size class.

V: TRBV6-2/TRBV6-3; size: NA; J: TRBJ1-4; D: TRBD1; CDR3: CASSTGEANEKLFF; DNA: TGTGCCAGCAGTACAGGGGAGGCTAATGAAAAACTGTTTTTT
V: TRBV5-4; size: few; J: TRBJ2-3; D: NA; CDR3: CASSLAGVSGADTQYF; DNA: TGTGCCAGCAGCTTGGCGGGGGTGAGTGGTGCAGATACGCAGTATTTT
V: TRBV6-5; size: few; J: TRBJ1-3; D: TRBD1; CDR3: CASSYSLRGRTGNTIYF; DNA: TGTGCCAGCAGTTACTCGTTAAGGGGGCGAACTGGAAACACCATATATTTT
V: TRBV6-5; size: many; J: TRBJ1-2; D: TRBD1; CDR3: CASSYRAGGPTNYGYTF; DNA: TGTGCCAGCAGTTACAGGGCAGGGGGTCCTACTAACTATGGCTACACCTTC
V: TRBV11-3; size: many; J: TRBJ1-5; D: NA; CDR3: CASSRGEGQPQHF; DNA: TGTGCCAGCAGCCGCGGGGAGGGTCAGCCCCAGCATTTT
V: TRBV18; size: NA; J: TRBJ2-5; D: NA; CDR3: CASSPGFVEIQYF; DNA: TGTGCCAGCTCACCAGGGTTTGTCGAGATCCAGTACTTC
V: TRBV19; size: NA; J: TRBJ2-3; D: TRBD1; CDR3: CASSITGAVTDTQYF; DNA: TGTGCCAGTAGTATAACAGGGGCAGTCACAGATACGCAGTATTTT
V: TRBV11-2; size: many; J: TRBJ2-1; D: NA; CDR3: CAVGGGVYDEQFF; DNA: TGTGCCGTCGGGGGAGGAGTGTACGATGAGCAGTTCTTC
V: TRBV4-1; size: few; J: TRBJ1-5; D: NA; CDR3: CASSQTDVSNQPQHF; DNA: TGCGCCAGCAGCCAAACGGACGTTAGCAATCAGCCCCAGCATTTT
V: TRBV18; size: many; J: TRBJ2-5; D: TRBD1; CDR3: CASSPDRASRTQYF; DNA: TGTGCCAGCTCTCCAGACAGGGCCTCAAGGACCCAGTACTTC
V: TRBV12-3/TRBV12-4; size: many; J: TRBJ1-1; D: TRBD1; CDR3: CASSLGQGVTEAFF; DNA: TGTGCCAGCAGTTTAGGTCAGGGGGTCACTGAAGCTTTCTTT